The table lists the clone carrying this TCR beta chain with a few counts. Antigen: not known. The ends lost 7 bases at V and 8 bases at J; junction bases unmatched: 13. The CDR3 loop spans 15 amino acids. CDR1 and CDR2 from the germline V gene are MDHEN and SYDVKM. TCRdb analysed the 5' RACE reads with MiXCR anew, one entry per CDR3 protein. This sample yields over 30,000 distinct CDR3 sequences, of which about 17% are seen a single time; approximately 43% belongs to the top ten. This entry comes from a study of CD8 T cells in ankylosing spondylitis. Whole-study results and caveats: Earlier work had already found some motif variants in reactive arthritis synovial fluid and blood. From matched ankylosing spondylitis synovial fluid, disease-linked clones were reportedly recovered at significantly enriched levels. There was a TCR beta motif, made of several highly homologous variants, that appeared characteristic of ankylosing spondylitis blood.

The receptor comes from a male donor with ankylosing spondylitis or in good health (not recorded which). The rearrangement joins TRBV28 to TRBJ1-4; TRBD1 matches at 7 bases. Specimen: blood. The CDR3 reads CASTQSGTVREKLFF. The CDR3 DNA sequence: TGTGCCAGCACCCAATCCGGGACAGTGAGGGAAAAACTGTTTTTT.